This passage covers 13 T cell receptor beta chains from one sample sequenced in a study of PD-L1 blockade in urothelial cancer. Profiled with immunoSEQ multiplex PCR; TCRdb holds only in-frame clones, not every one. The table records 120,000 or so clones, approximately 85% of them present only once. The time point here: peripheral blood 6 weeks after treatment start. The sample was PBMCs, taken around atezolizumab (anti-PD-L1) treatment. The receptors were gathered from a man in his forties or fifties with urothelial cancer.

The chain couples TRBV4-1 to TRBJ1-2, with D unresolved. CDR1 and CDR2 from the germline V gene are MGHRA and YSYEKL. V lost 1 base and J lost 5, with 17 bases in between. CDR3 length: 16 residues. CDR3 nucleotides: TGCGCCAGCAGCCAAGGGGCCGGCAGGATATCTTATGGCTACACCTTC. It encodes CASSQGAGRISYGYTF.

The V and J genes are TRBV4-1 and TRBJ1-5; maybe TRBD1 (6 bases). Trimming removed 0 bases from V and 2 bases from J, with 11 bases in between. CDR3 length equals 16 residues. From germline, CDR1 is MGHRA and CDR2 YSYEKL. The CDR3 is CASSQDSGGGNQPQHF. The CDR3 DNA reads TGCGCCAGCAGCCAAGATAGCGGGGGCGGCAATCAGCCCCAGCATTTT.

The table lists this clone with a few counts. The rearrangement links TRBV28 to TRBJ1-3, with D uncertain. Germline V gene data show CDR1 as MDHEN and CDR2 as SYDVKM. Trimming left V 10 bases short and J 0 bases short, with 10 bases between. The CDR3 has 13 amino acids. The chain's CDR3 is CAITDSSGNTIYF. The CDR3, as DNA: TGTGCCATCACAGATTCCTCTGGAAACACCATATATTTT.

CDR3 nucleotide sequence: TGTGCCAGCAGACAACAGGGGGCTCTGGATCAGCCCCAGCATTTT. Protein sequence: CASRQQGALDQPQHF. The chain combines TRBV4-2 with TRBJ1-5, with 9 nucleotides matching TRBD1. The CDR3 contains 15 residues. Germline lookup yields CDR1 LGHNA and CDR2 YNFKEQ. The ends lost 6 bases at V and 5 bases at J; junction bases unmatched: 8.

A note on this clone: Since a much larger clone is just one base distant, this may be a read error. The sample has other DNA sequences that encode this CDR3 too. This chain links TRBV2 with TRBJ1-2; D is possibly TRBD1 (6 bases). Per the germline V gene, CDR1 is SNHLY and CDR2 is FYNNEI. This CDR3 has 14 amino acids. The CDR3 nucleotides read TGCGCCAGCAGGAAGGGGGACCAGGGCTATGGCTACACCTTC. Its protein is CASRKGDQGYGYTF.

This chain links TRBV5-4 with TRBJ2-7; 11 bases map to TRBD2. The CDR3 covers 16 residues. Germline V CDR1 and CDR2: SGHNT, YYREEE (reference sequence). V dropped 4 bases and J dropped 7; count of bases not matched to a gene: 13. The CDR3: CASSQGPTSGSREQYF. Here the CDR3 DNA reads TGTGCCAGCAGCCAGGGACCTACTAGCGGGAGTCGGGAGCAGTACTTC.

The chain has TRBV18 and TRBJ1-1, with D hard to call. This CDR3 spans 13 amino acids. Germline V gene sequence: CDR1 KGHSH, CDR2 LQKENI. Trimming left V 3 bases short and J 13 bases short, with 18 bases between. The CDR3 DNA reads as TGTGCCAGCTCACCTGGAGGAGGCTCACGGGATTTCTTT. Its translation is CASSPGGGSRDFF.

This chain links TRBV6-6 with TRBJ2-3; D is ambiguous. CDR1 and CDR2 from the germline V gene are MNHNY and SVGAGI (reference sequence). V lost 8 bases and J 8 bases, leaving 11 bases between the germline ends. The CDR3 has 11 amino acids. CDR3 residues: CASGLGGTQYF. Written as DNA, the CDR3 is TGTGCCAGCGGTCTAGGCGGTACGCAGTATTTT.

This chain connects TRBV18 to TRBJ2-2, with 10 bases that match TRBD1. This CDR3 has 17 amino acids. The J segment lost 4 bases and the V segment lost 0 bases, leaving 5 bases of the junction unmatched. CDR1 and CDR2 from the germline V gene are KGHSH and LQKENI. DNA for the CDR3: TGTGCCAGCTCACCACCGACCGGGACAGGGGTCACCGGGGAGCTGTTTTTT. Protein product: CASSPPTGTGVTGELFF.

The V and J genes are TRBV6-6 and TRBJ2-7; possibly TRBD2 for D (5 bases). Deletions cut 3 bases from V and 0 bases from J, with 15 bases between. CDR3 length equals 16 residues. Germline V CDR1 and CDR2: MNHNY, SVGAGI (reference sequence). In DNA, the CDR3 is TGTGCCAGCAGTTATCCTGAGCGGACGAGCTCCTACGAGCAGTACTTC. Protein product: CASSYPERTSSYEQYF.

The V call is TRBV10-2, the J call TRBJ1-5; no definite D call. Germline V gene lookup returns CDR1 WSHSY and CDR2 SAAADI. V was trimmed by 4 bases and J by 5 bases, leaving 6 bases between them. This CDR3 contains 12 residues. This CDR3 reads CASSGGDQPQHF. Written as DNA, the CDR3 is TGCGCCAGCAGTGGAGGCGATCAGCCCCAGCATTTT.

This chain connects TRBV28 to TRBJ2-7; possible D gene TRBD1, 6 bases. The V end lost 7 bases, the J end lost 2 bases, and 15 bases lay between the germline ends. Germline V gives CDR1 MDHEN, CDR2 SYDVKM. This CDR3 has 14 amino acids. DNA for the CDR3: TGTGCCAGCACCGAACAGGGTCCCACCTACGAGCAGTACTTC. It is translated as CASTEQGPTYEQYF.

This clone appeared a few times. The chain combines TRBV28 with TRBJ2-1, with 9 bases lining up with TRBD1. The CDR3 has 15 residues. Germline V gives CDR1 MDHEN, CDR2 SYDVKM. J gave up 8 bases and V 2 bases, and 7 bases lay outside the gene matches. CDR3 amino acids: CASSLPGQGTDEQFF. In DNA form, the CDR3 reads TGTGCCAGCAGTTTACCGGGACAGGGTACAGATGAGCAGTTCTTC.